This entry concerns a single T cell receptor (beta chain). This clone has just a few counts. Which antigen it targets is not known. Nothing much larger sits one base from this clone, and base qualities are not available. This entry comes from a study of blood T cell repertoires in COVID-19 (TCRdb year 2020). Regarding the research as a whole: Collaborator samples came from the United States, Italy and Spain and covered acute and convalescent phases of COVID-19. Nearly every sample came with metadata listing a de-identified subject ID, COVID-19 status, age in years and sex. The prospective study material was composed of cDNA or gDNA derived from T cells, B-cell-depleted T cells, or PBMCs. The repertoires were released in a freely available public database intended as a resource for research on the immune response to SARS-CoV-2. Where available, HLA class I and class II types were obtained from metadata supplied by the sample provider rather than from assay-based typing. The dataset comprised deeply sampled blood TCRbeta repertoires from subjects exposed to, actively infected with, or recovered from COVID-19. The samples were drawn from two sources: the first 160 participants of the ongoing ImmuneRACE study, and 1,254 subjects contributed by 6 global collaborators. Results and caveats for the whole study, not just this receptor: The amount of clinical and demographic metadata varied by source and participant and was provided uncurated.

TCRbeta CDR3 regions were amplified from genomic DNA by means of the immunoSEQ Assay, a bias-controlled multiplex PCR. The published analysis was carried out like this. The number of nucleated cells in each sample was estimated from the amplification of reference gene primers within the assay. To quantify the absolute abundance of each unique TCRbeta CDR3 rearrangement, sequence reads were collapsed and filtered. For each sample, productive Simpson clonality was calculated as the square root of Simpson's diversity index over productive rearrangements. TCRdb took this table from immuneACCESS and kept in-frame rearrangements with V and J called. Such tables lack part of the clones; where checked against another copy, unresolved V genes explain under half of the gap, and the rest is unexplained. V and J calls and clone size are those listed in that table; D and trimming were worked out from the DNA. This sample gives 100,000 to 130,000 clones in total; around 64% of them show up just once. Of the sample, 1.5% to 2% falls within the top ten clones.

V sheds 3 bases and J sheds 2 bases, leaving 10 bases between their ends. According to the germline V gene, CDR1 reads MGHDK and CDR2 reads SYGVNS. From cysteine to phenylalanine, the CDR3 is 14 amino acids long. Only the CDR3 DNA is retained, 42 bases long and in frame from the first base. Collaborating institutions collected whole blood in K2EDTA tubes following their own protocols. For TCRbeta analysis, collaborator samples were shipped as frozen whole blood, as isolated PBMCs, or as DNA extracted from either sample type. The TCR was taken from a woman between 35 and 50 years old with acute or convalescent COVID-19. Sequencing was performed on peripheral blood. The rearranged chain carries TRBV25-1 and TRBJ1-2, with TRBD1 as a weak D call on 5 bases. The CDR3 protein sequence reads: CASSDLDKNYGYTF. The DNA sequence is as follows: TGTGCCAGCAGTGATTTGGACAAGAACTATGGCTACACCTTC.